This paragraph covers one T cell receptor beta chain sequence. Through a sample-barcoded 5' primer and a J-beta primer mix, a second PCR was run for roughly 6 to 12 cycles. With 12 random nucleotides, a template-switch adaptor tagged each individual cDNA molecule. TCRdb passed the 5' RACE reads through MiXCR, listing each CDR3 protein once. The table lists roughly 680,000 distinct CDR3 sequences, 45% to 60% of them singletons. This record comes from a study of blood T cells in healthy people across ages. Study-wide context: Every two T cells gave about one barcoded beta molecule via template switching.

V dropped 0 bases and J dropped 1 base, with 10 bases sitting between them. The CDR3 is made up of 15 amino acids. The gene calls are TRBV12-3 or TRBV12-4 and TRBJ2-7; the D gene is possibly TRBD1 (6 bases). Sequenced input: blood. The sequence was obtained from a woman older than 75 in good health. The CDR3 nucleotides are TGTGCCAGCAGTTTAGCACAGGGAGTATCCTACGAGCAGTACTTC. It codes for CASSLAQGVSYEQYF.